A selection of T cell receptor beta chains follows, all from one sample in a study of siplizumab effects on memory and regulatory T cells. The table came from immunoSEQ multiplex PCR; TCRdb's copy has only in-frame clones and leaves some out. The sample includes some 100,000 clones, about 93% of them seen just once. Sequencing was done on a sample of Tregs sorted from blood. Receptors originate from a human donor in good health. CDR3s leave out the opening cysteine and the closing phenylalanine or tryptophan. Fields, in order: clone size, J gene, D gene, V gene, CDR3 length, CDR3 protein. D genes are given only for firm matches. For some rows the clone size is stated as once, few or many, or as a class when expanded; others skip it.

>once|TRBJ2-6|TRBD1|TRBV28|15
ASTLGQGYSGANVLT
>-|TRBJ1-5|-|TRBV28|13
ASRKTGLQNQPQH
>-|TRBJ2-7|TRBD2|TRBV7-2|12
ASSLREGSYEQY
>-|TRBJ2-7|TRBD1|TRBV11-2|13
ASSSGPGQVYEQY
>-|TRBJ2-3|TRBD2|TRBV5-1|14
ASSLAGAGVRDTQY
>-|TRBJ1-1|-|TRBV19|10
ASKRQETEAF
>-|TRBJ1-4|-|TRBV6-5|12
ASSYTGWGEKLF
>-|TRBJ2-2|-|TRBV7-8|13
ASSLTRMGTGELF
>-|TRBJ1-4|-|TRBV9|16
ASSVGVGGFSPNEKLF
>-|TRBJ2-5|TRBD1|TRBV28|14
ASSAPGTGLLETQY
>-|TRBJ1-1|TRBD1|TRBV28|14
ASSFGTGGLNTEAF
>-|TRBJ1-4|TRBD1|TRBV7-8|13
ASSLGDSHNEKLF
>once|TRBJ2-1|-|TRBV5-4|11
ASSRVEFNEQF
>-|TRBJ2-5|TRBD2|TRBV11-2|13
ASSFSGRYQDTQY
>-|TRBJ2-5|-|TRBV6-6|14
ASSRARGGISGTQY
>-|TRBJ2-3|-|TRBV29-1|8
SGWRDTQY
>-|TRBJ1-3|-|TRBV18|14
ASSPIGFKSGNTIY
>-|TRBJ2-7|-|TRBV7-6|9
ASSLENEQY
>-|TRBJ2-7|-|TRBV7-6|11
ASSPPASVEQY
>-|TRBJ2-1|TRBD2|TRBV7-9|12
ASSLIAGHNEQF
>-|TRBJ2-7|-|TRBV27|17
ATRLRGGRPGLLSYEQY
>-|TRBJ1-6|-|TRBV7-9|11
AARTGANSPLH
>-|TRBJ1-2|-|TRBV6-6|11
ASSYVSAYGYT
>-|TRBJ2-7|-|TRBV19|11
ASMGRDIYEQY
>-|TRBJ2-7|TRBD2|TRBV7-9|13
ASSLGFGGNYEQY
>-|TRBJ2-2|-|TRBV9|12
ASSVGNPAGELF
>once|TRBJ2-1|-|TRBV28|12
ASNMAGKTNEQF
>-|TRBJ2-1|-|TRBV19|17
ASSIWLSLRDHSYNEQF
>-|TRBJ2-1|TRBD2|TRBV9|13
ASSGLLSGRGEQF